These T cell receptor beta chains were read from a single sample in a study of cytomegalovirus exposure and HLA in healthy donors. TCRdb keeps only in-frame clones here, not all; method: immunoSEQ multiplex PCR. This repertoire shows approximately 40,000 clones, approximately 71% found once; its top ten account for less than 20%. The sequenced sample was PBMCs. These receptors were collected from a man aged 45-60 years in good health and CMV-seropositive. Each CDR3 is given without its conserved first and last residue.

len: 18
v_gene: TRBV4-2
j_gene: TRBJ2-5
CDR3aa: ASSQDRGTSGGPLEETQY

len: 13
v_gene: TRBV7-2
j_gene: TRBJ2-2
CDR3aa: ASSLGSGRPGELF

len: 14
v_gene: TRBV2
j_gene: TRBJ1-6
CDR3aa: ASTGQGQSQGSPLH

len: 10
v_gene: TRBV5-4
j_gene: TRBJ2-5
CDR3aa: ASSQGGETQY

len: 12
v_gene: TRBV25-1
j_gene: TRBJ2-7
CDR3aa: ASSGSRGGIEQY

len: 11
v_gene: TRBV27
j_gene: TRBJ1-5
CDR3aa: ASSLSRNQPQH

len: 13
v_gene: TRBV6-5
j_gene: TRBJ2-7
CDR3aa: ASSYQAGGSYEQY

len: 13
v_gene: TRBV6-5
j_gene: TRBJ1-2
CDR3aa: ASSYSGTGGYGYT

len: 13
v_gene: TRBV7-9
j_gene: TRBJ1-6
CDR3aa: ASSLGEAVNSPLH

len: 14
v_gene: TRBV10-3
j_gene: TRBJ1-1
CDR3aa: AISDDRGLMGTEAF

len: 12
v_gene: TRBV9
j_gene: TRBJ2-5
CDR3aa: ASSVGGLQETQY

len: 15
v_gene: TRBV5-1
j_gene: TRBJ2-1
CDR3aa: ASTPSDRGDFYNEQF

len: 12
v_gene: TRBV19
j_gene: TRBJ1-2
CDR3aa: ASSGQGSNYGYT

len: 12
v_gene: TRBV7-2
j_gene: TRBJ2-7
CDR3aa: ASSPLWGGNEQY

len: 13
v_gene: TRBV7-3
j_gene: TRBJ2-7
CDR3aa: ASSSPGQGRYEQY

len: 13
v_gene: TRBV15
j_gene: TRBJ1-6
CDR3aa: ATSRGQGKASPLH

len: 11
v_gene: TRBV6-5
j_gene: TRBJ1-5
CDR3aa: ASSYESNQPQH

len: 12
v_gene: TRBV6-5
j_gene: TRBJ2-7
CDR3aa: ASSPRQGSYEQY

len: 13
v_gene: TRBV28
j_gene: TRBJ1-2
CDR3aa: ASSSNRGPNYGYT

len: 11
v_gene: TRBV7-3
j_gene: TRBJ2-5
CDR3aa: ASSYGTEETQY

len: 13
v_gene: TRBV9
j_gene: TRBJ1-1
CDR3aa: ASSSNQGRNTEAF

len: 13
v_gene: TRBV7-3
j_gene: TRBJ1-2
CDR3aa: ASSLTRQGGYGYT

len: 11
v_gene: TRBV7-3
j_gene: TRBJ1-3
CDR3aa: ASSSGQGNTIY

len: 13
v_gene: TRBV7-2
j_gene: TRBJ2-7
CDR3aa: ASSLAGQGLYEQY

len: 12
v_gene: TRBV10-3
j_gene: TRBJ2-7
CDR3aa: AIRKGQGGYEQY

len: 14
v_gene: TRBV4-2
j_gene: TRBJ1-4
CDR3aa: ASSQVADSRGEKLF

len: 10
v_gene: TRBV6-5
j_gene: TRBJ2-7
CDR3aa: ASSRQGYEQY